This TCR beta chain was identified in a study of human T cells and chemical hapten exposure. Turning to the study itself: The patients, most of them female, presented with alopecia areata, totalis or universalis.

TCRdb called the RACE reads again in MiXCR, with one record for every CDR3 protein. The table has under 100,000 distinct CDR3 sequences, 8% to 13% seen once. Time point indicated: patch test 2, 6 weeks after DPC sensitization. The sample's treatment: therapeutic diphenylcyclopropenone sensitization with weekly scalp DPC. This clonotype was counted a few times. The TCR was taken from a woman aged 45-59 years with alopecia areata. Some clones in this sample may be carry-over from other donors' samples. The source was whole blood, collected in connection with sensitization to the hapten diphenylcyclopropenone (DPC).

In nucleotides, the CDR3 is TGTGCCAGCAGCCAAGATCGACCGACACCCACCTACGAGCAGTACTTC. Its protein is CASSQDRPTPTYEQYF. The chain employs TRBV3-1 and TRBJ2-7; no clear D gene. V was clipped by 0 bases and J by 2 bases, with 14 bases between them. Germline CDR1 reads LGHDT; CDR2 reads YNNKEL (reference sequence). There are 16 residues in the CDR3.